The 5 T cell receptor beta chains presented below share a single source sample, sequenced in a study of cytomegalovirus exposure and HLA in healthy donors. A multiplex PCR was run with 60 Vbeta primers and 13 Jbeta primers. Using immunoSEQ multiplex PCR, the repertoire was profiled, and TCRdb retains in-frame clones only, with some absent. The sample holds 170,000 or so clones, approximately 80% seen once. The sample comprised PBMCs. These receptors were obtained from a man aged 18-30 years in good health and CMV-seronegative.

The V call is TRBV29-1, the J call TRBJ2-2, with D unclear. The CDR3 contains 13 residues. The V end lost 5 bases, the J end lost 5 bases, and 12 bases lay between the germline ends. Looked up from germline, CDR1 is SQVTM and CDR2 is ANQGSEA. The CDR3 sequence: CSVRTSGTGELFF. CDR3 nucleotide sequence: TGCAGCGTTCGAACCTCCGGGACCGGGGAGCTGTTTTTT.

CDR3 amino acids: CASRGDRSGDTQYF. CDR3 bases: TGTGCCAGCAGGGGGGACAGGTCCGGGGATACGCAGTATTTT. The chain is built from TRBV2 and TRBJ2-3; 8 bases are a match to TRBD1. The CDR3 runs to 14 residues. Germline-derived CDR1 and CDR2 are SNHLY and FYNNEI. Unmatched junction bases numbered 8, after V lost 6 bases and J lost 6 bases.

The V call is TRBV9, the J call TRBJ2-1; 8 positions match TRBD2. Trimming cost V 2 bases and J 7 bases; bases outside gene matches: 11. Germline CDR1 reads SGDLS; CDR2 reads YYNGEE. The CDR3 totals 16 residues. CDR3 sequence: CASSVSPGGLGNEQFF. CDR3 nucleotide sequence: TGTGCCAGCAGCGTTTCGCCGGGGGGGCTGGGAAATGAGCAGTTCTTC.

The chain employs TRBV19 and TRBJ1-5, with TRBD1 identical over 10 bases. The CDR3 sequence is 16 residues long. The V gene's germline CDR1 is LNHDA and CDR2 SQIVND (reference sequence). V shed 3 bases and J 0 bases; nucleotides not matched to a gene: 2. The CDR3 region has the DNA TGTGCCAGTAGTATGACAGGGGGCTATAGCAATCAGCCCCAGCATTTT. Translated: CASSMTGGYSNQPQHF.

The chain recombines TRBV27 with TRBJ2-2, with 12 bases identical to TRBD2. The CDR3 length is 18 residues. Germline V CDR1 and CDR2: MNHEY, SMNVEV (reference sequence). The V gene end was trimmed by 6 bases and the J gene end by 2 bases; junction bases not matched to a gene: 10. The DNA for the CDR3 is TGTGCCAGCAGCCGCACGACTAGCGGGAGCGCTAACACCGGGGAGCTGTTTTTT. It translates to CASSRTTSGSANTGELFF.